Listed here are 8 T cell receptor beta chains from one sample, sequenced in a study of OX40 agonist ivuxolimab in advanced cancers. Only in-frame clones appear in the TCRdb table, and some are missing; sequencing was by immunoSEQ multiplex PCR. The sample has 70,000 to 80,000 clones, about 94% seen once. The starting material was CD4+ or CD8+ T cells sorted from blood, obtained in a trial of the OX40 agonist ivuxolimab. These receptors came from an adult with an advanced solid tumor such as melanoma, head and neck, liver or kidney cancer.

The V and J genes are TRBV11-3 and TRBJ2-7; D unresolved. Germline CDR1 reads SGHNT; CDR2 reads YENEEA. This CDR3 is 13 amino acids long. Trimming cost V 3 bases and J 1 base, with 7 bases left between them. In DNA form, the CDR3 reads TGTGCCAGCAGCTTGACATATTCCTACGAGCAGTACTTC. Residues: CASSLTYSYEQYF.

This CDR3 is CASRVTESSYEQYF. Here the CDR3 DNA reads TGTGCCAGTAGGGTGACTGAATCCTCCTACGAGCAGTACTTC. The J gene is TRBJ2-7, the V gene TRBV19; no clear D. Trimming took off 6 bases at V and 0 bases at J, with 12 bases between the two ends. In germline, CDR1 is LNHDA, CDR2 SQIVND (reference sequence). The CDR3 runs 14 residues.

This chain joins TRBV7-6 and TRBJ2-7; TRBD2 agrees at 7 bases. Germline CDR1 is SGHVS and CDR2 is FNYEAQ. V lost 5 bases, J lost 5 bases, and 12 bases stayed unmatched. The CDR3 covers 15 residues. CDR3 bases: TGTGCCAGCAGCCCCCAGCGGGGCCTGAGAAACGAGCAGTACTTC. This gives the protein CASSPQRGLRNEQYF.

The chain uses TRBV5-4 and TRBJ2-7, with D hard to call. Germline V gene lookup returns CDR1 SGHNT and CDR2 YYREEE (reference sequence). This CDR3 region has 16 residues. Trimming removed 0 bases at V and 0 bases at J, with 13 bases between. CDR3 DNA: TGTGCCAGCAGCTTGGGTGTCGGCGATAGCTCCTACGAGCAGTACTTC. This gives the protein CASSLGVGDSSYEQYF. Full variable domain (missing parts from reference TRBV5-4 and TRBJ2-7): ETGVTQSPTHLIKTRGQQVTLRCSSQSGHNTVSWYQQALGQGPQFIFQYYREEENGRGNFPPRFSGLQFPNYSSELNVNALELDDSALYLCASSLGVGDSSYEQYFGPGTRLTVT.

The CDR3 loop reads CSVESLGQGNYYEQYF. The CDR3 nucleotides read TGCAGCGTTGAAAGTCTCGGGCAGGGCAACTACTACGAGCAGTACTTC. The V call is TRBV29-1, the J call TRBJ2-7; possible D gene TRBD1, 5 bases. Germline V gene sequence: CDR1 SQVTM, CDR2 ANQGSEA. V lost 2 bases and J 3 bases, leaving 20 bases between the germline ends. The CDR3 length is 16 residues.

The chain links TRBV6-1 to TRBJ2-7; D is unclear. The CDR3 spans 12 residues. V shed 3 bases and J shed 4 bases, with 7 bases lying between them. CDR1 and CDR2 from the germline V gene are MNHNS and SASEGT. CDR3 sequence: CASSEAMYEQYF. In DNA, the CDR3 is TGTGCCAGCAGTGAGGCCATGTACGAGCAGTACTTC.

The rearrangement joins TRBV6-6 to TRBJ2-7; D unresolved. V was pared by 2 bases and J by 5 bases, with 7 bases between. Germline V gene data show CDR1 as MNHNY and CDR2 as SVGAGI (reference sequence). The length of the CDR3 is 12 residues. The CDR3 loop is CASSYHWDEQYF. The CDR3 DNA sequence: TGTGCCAGCAGTTACCACTGGGACGAGCAGTACTTC.

The chain has TRBV5-1 and TRBJ1-4; 9 bases align to TRBD1. With 2 bases clipped from V and 6 bases from J, the junction kept 5 bases outside the gene matches. CDR3 length: 15 amino acids. Per the germline V gene, CDR1 is SGHRS and CDR2 is YFSETQ. In DNA, the CDR3 is TGCGCCAGCAGCTTTTTACAGGGGGCGGATGAAAAACTGTTTTTT. This gives the protein CASSFLQGADEKLFF. The entire variable domain, with the rest obtained from reference TRBV5-1 and TRBJ1-4, is as follows: KAGVTQTPRYLIKTRGQQVTLSCSPISGHRSVSWYQQTPGQGLQFLFEYFSETQRNKGNFPGRFSGRQFSNSRSEMNVSTLELGDSALYLCASSFLQGADEKLFFGSGTQLSVL.